This T cell receptor (beta chain) came from a study of CD8+ T cells in alopecia areata. Study-level information: Among treated patients, oral tofacitinib was administered at 5 to 10 mg twice daily. After 6 to 18 months of tofacitinib, follow-up continued 6 months off drug. Study observations and caveats: Because of a solitary nonresponder, the connection of baseline CD8+ expansion to response stays uncertain.

This clone was observed a few times. Its target is unknown. CDR3 size: 14 residues. Germline values: CDR1 SNHLY, CDR2 FYNNEI. V was pared by 6 bases and J by 4 bases, with 15 bases between. TCR sequencing used cDNA made by reverse transcription of extracted RNA. TCRdb's copy holds only in-frame clones and misses some; the assay was immunoSEQ multiplex PCR. Counted here are 150,000 to 250,000 clones, 58% occurring once; the ten biggest clones make up 5.5%. Treatment: oral pan-JAK inhibitor, 5-10 mg twice daily. From PBMCs, CD4+ and CD8+ T cells were sorted. This TCR was recovered from a human donor with alopecia areata. The sequencing used CD4+ T cells sorted from blood, collected at week 24, from a patient treated with tofacitinib. The genes are TRBV2 and TRBJ1-2; D might be TRBD1 (5 bases). CDR3 protein: CASRGDLSGYGYTF. The CDR3 DNA is TGTGCCAGCAGGGGGGACCTCAGCGGCTATGGCTACACCTTC.